This T cell receptor (beta chain) came from a study of blood T cell repertoires in COVID-19. Study details: In each case, the material was cDNA or gDNA derived from T cells, B-cell-depleted T cells, or PBMCs.

Assay: immunoSEQ multiplex PCR; the TCRdb copy retains only in-frame clones and omits some. The sample shows 90,000 to 120,000 clones, around nine tenths of them seen only once. The CDR3 has 13 amino acids. Germline V gives CDR1 SGHVS, CDR2 FNYEAQ. The germline V and J ends were trimmed by 5 bases and 1 base, with 9 bases remaining between them. The clonotype was recovered from a human donor in a cohort sampled during active COVID-19. V gene TRBV7-6 combines with J gene TRBJ2-7; unclear D gene. Sequenced input: peripheral blood. Here the CDR3 reads CASSLSASYEQYF. CDR3 bases: TGTGCCAGCAGCCTCAGCGCGTCCTACGAGCAGTACTTC.